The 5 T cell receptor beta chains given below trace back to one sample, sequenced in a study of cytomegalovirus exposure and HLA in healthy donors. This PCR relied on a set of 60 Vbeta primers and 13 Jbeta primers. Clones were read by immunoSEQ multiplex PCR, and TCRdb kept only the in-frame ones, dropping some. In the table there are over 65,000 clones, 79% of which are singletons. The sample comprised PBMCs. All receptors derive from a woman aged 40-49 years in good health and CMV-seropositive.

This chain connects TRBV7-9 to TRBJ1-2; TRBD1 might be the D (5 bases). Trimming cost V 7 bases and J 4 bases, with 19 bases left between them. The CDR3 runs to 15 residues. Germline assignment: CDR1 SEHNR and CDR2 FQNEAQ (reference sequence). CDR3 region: CASTDTRQGGYGYTF. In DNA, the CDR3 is TGTGCCAGCACCGACACACGGCAGGGAGGCTATGGCTACACCTTC. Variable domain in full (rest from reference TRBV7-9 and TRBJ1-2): DTGVSQNPRHKITKRGQNVTFRCDPISEHNRLYWYRQTLGQGPEFLTYFQNEAQLEKSRLLSDRFSAERPKGSFSTLEIQRTEQGDSAMYLCASTDTRQGGYGYTFGSGTRLTVV.

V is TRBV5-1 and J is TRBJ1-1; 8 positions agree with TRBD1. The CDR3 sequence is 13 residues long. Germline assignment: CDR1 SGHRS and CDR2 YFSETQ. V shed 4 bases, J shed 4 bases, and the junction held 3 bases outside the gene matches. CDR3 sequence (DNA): TGCGCCAGCAGCCTTACAGGGGGCACTGAAGCTTTCTTT. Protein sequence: CASSLTGGTEAFF. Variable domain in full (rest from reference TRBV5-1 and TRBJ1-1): KAGVTQTPRYLIKTRGQQVTLSCSPISGHRSVSWYQQTPGQGLQFLFEYFSETQRNKGNFPGRFSGRQFSNSRSEMNVSTLELGDSALYLCASSLTGGTEAFFGQGTRLTVV.

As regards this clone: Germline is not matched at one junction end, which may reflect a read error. In DNA form, the CDR3 reads TGTGCCAGCAGTTTACAAAGCCCCTCCTACGGGCAGTACTTC. Encoded protein: CASSLQSPSYGQYF. The chain uses TRBV27 and TRBJ2-7; D is unresolved. CDR1 MNHEY and CDR2 SMNVEV come from the germline V gene (reference sequence). CDR3 length: 14 residues.

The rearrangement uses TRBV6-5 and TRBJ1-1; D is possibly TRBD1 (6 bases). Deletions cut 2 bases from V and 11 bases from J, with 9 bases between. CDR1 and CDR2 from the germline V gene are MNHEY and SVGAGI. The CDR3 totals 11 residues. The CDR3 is CASSYGQGAFF. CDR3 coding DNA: TGTGCCAGCAGTTACGGGCAGGGGGCTTTCTTT.

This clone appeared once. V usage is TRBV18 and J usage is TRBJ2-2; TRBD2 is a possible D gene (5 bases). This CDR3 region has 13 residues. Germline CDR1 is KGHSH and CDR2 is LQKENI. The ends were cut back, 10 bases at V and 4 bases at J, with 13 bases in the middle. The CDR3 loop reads CATRPAGTGELFF. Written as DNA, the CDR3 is TGTGCCACGCGCCCGGCGGGCACCGGGGAGCTGTTTTTT.